The clone carrying this T cell receptor beta chain counts as medium-sized. The antigen remains undetermined. The sample belongs to a study of spatial heterogeneity in lung cancer. Study-level information: A module score for T cells, taken from matched bulk RNA-seq, correlated strongly with TCR transcript counts in tumor regions.

Trimming at V came to 4 bases and at J to 5 bases, leaving 19 bases not matched to a gene. CDR1 and CDR2 (germline): SGHTA, FQGNSA. The length of the CDR3 is 19 residues. TCRdb recomputed calls from the 5' RACE reads with MiXCR, one row per CDR3 protein. The sample has roughly 4,500 distinct CDR3 sequences, roughly 6.5% seen once; the top ten hold 20% to 30%. Sample time point: sample taken at primary tumor resection. Whole RNA from tumor, nontumor lung or frozen PBMC was sequenced unsorted. Study-wide findings and caveats: How many expanded intratumoral alpha and beta TCRs were present tracked the tumor mutation count, which was a count of nonsynonymous mutations.

The sequencing here drew on lung tumor tissue, taken at surgery. The receptor's source is a male donor with early-stage non-small cell lung cancer. The rearrangement joins TRBV7-2 to TRBJ2-3, with 9 bases identical to TRBD2. Written as DNA, the CDR3 is TGTGCCAGCAGCTCCCAACCCCCGGCTTTTAGCGGGGGTGAAGATACGCAGTATTTT. Encoded protein: CASSSQPPAFSGGEDTQYF.